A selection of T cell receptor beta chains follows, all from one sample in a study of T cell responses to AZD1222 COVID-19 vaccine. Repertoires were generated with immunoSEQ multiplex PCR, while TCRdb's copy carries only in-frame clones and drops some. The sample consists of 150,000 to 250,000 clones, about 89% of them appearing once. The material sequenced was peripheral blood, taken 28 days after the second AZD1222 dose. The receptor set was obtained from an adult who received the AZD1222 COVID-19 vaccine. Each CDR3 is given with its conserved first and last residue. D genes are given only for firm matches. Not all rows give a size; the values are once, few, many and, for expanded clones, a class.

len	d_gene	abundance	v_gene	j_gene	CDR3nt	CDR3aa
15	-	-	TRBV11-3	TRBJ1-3	TGTGCCAGCAGCTTAGGCGGCTTCTCTGGAAACACCATATATTTT	CASSLGGFSGNTIYF
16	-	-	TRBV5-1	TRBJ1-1	TGCGCCAGCAGCCCTGATACCGACCGAGGGAACACTGAAGCTTTCTTT	CASSPDTDRGNTEAFF
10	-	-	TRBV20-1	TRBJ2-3	TGCAGTGCTACAGCAGATACGCAGTATTTT	CSATADTQYF
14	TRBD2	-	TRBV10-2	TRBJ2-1	TGCGCCATTCTATCCGCGGGAGTGGGGGATGAGCAGTTCTTC	CAILSAGVGDEQFF
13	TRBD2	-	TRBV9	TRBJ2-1	TGTGCCAGCAGCGTAGTAGGACTAGATGAGCAGTTCTTC	CASSVVGLDEQFF
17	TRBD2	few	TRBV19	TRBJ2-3	TGTGCCAGTAGTCCACTTTATAGCGGGAGGGCCCGGGATACGCAGTATTTT	CASSPLYSGRARDTQYF
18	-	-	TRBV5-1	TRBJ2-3	TGCGCCAGCAGGTTTTGGCCTAACAGGGAGTTCTTCACAGATACGCAGTATTTT	CASRFWPNREFFTDTQYF
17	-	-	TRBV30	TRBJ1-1	TGTGCCTGGAGTGTATTTCCTCCGGCGGCTTTGAACACTGAAGCTTTCTTT	CAWSVFPPAALNTEAFF
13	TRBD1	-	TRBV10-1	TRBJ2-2	TGCGCCAGCAGCACAGGGGTAACCGGGGAGCTGTTTTTT	CASSTGVTGELFF
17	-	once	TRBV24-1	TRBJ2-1	TGTGCCACCAGTGATGACGGCCCTGAGGGTGCTCGGAATGAGCAGTTCTTC	CATSDDGPEGARNEQFF
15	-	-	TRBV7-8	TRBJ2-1	TGTGCCAGCAGCTTAAGCTATAGCTCCTACAATGAGCAGTTCTTC	CASSLSYSSYNEQFF